The present TCR beta chain was sequenced within a study of T cells in Graves' hyperthyroidism and ophthalmopathy. V was pared by 6 bases and J by 9 bases, with 17 bases between. The CDR3 consists of 12 residues. The germline V gene encodes CDR1 SQVTM and CDR2 ANQGSEA. Authors of the study amplified TCR beta CDR3 regions from RNA transcripts. TCR CDR3 underwent first-round RT-PCR with the HTBI primer set. TCRdb processed the multiplex PCR reads anew with MiXCR; each CDR3 protein has one entry. Of fewer than 800,000 distinct CDR3 sequences listed, less than 20% were seen once; the top ten hold about 8.4%. Hyperthyroidism patients were newly diagnosed, had disease duration under 2 months, and were aged 18 to 65 years. Clinical symptoms, serum thyroxine, TRAb, thyroid ultrasound and orbital computed tomography established diagnosis.

The clonotype was recovered from a man younger than 35 with Graves' hyperthyroidism. This chain uses TRBV29-1 with TRBJ2-5; D may correspond to TRBD1 or TRBD2 (5 bases each). What was sequenced was blood. The CDR3 loop reads CSVDSGGEAQYF. As DNA, the CDR3 is TGCAGCGTGGATTCTGGGGGTGAGGCCCAGTACTTC.